This note documents a single TCR beta chain sequence. All donors were Caucasian adults living in Nashville, Tennessee. This entry is derived from a study of shared clonotypes between healthy human individuals. Overall study: Aged between 18 and 49, the donors were a couple of women and a few men.

Germline CDR1 is SGHNT and CDR2 is YENEEA. This CDR3 has 13 residues. V lost 0 bases to trimming and J lost 3 bases, with 3 bases between them. Profiling relied on immunoSEQ multiplex PCR, and the TCRdb table lists in-frame clones only, not all of them. The sample includes approximately 510,000 clones, 79% seen only once; the top ten take 10% to 15%. This rearrangement joins TRBV11-3 to TRBJ2-1; D remains unclear. Sequenced input: PBMCs. This clonotype originated in a woman in her 40s in good health. Some clones in this sample may be carry-over from other donors' samples. The CDR3 nucleotides read TGTGCCAGCAGCTTAGATCTCTACAATGAGCAGTTCTTC. This encodes CASSLDLYNEQFF.